What follows are 10 T cell receptor beta chains derived from one specimen sequenced in a study of T cells in Graves' hyperthyroidism and ophthalmopathy. TCR beta CDR3 regions were amplified from RNA transcripts. The TCR CDR3 first-round RT-PCR relied on the HTBI primer set. TCRdb fed the multiplex PCR reads into MiXCR, producing one record per CDR3 protein. The sample carries around 450,000 distinct CDR3 sequences, approximately 15% recorded once. The sequencing input was blood. These receptors originate from a woman between 18 and 29 years old with Graves' hyperthyroidism.

This clonotype was picked up a small number of times. The V call is TRBV5-5, the J call TRBJ1-3; tentative D call: TRBD1 (5 bases). The CDR3 contains 16 residues. With 0 bases removed from V and 0 bases from J, the gap between germline ends came to 10 bases. Germline lookup yields CDR1 SGHKS and CDR2 YYEKEE (reference sequence). CDR3 bases: TGTGCCAGCAGCTTGGAAAGGGGCAGCTCTGGAAACACCATATATTTT. This sequence encodes CASSLERGSSGNTIYF. The whole variable domain, remainder taken from reference TRBV5-5 and TRBJ1-3, is DAGVTQSPTHLIKTRGQQVTLRCSPISGHKSVSWYQQVLGQGPQFIFQYYEKEERGRGNFPDRFSARQFPNYSSELNVNALLLGDSALYLCASSLERGSSGNTIYFGEGSWLTVV.

The J gene is TRBJ2-6, the V gene TRBV4-1; D unresolved. CDR1 and CDR2 from the germline V gene are MGHRA and YSYEKL. The ends were cut back, 0 bases at V and 1 base at J, with 10 bases in the middle. This CDR3 comprises 17 residues. The CDR3 reads CASSQDQAASGANVLTF. CDR3 nucleotide sequence: TGCGCCAGCAGCCAAGATCAGGCGGCGTCTGGGGCCAACGTCCTGACTTTC.

The CDR3 reads CASSRELEAKNIQYF. CDR3 nucleotides: TGCGCCAGCAGCCGGGAGCTTGAAGCCAAAAACATTCAGTACTTC. The chain couples TRBV4-3 to TRBJ2-4; possibly TRBD2 for D (5 bases). The CDR3 loop spans 15 amino acids. The germline V gene has CDR1 LGHNA and CDR2 YSLEER. V lost 4 bases and J 0 bases, leaving 10 bases between the germline ends.

This clonotype was seen at least ten times. V gene TRBV6-4 combines with J gene TRBJ2-6; D ambiguous. V lost 3 bases and J lost 0, with 6 bases in between. The CDR3 runs 15 residues. The germline gives CDR1 MRHNA, CDR2 SNTAGT. CDR3 nucleotides: TGTGCCAGCAGTGAGGACGGCTCTGGGGCCAACGTCCTGACTTTC. It translates to CASSEDGSGANVLTF.

CDR3 nucleotide sequence: TGTGCCAGCAGCCCCTCGACCGGGAGGATAGGAGAGACCCAGTACTTC. Amino acids: CASSPSTGRIGETQYF. The V and J genes are TRBV7-2 and TRBJ2-5; the match to TRBD2 covers 7 bases. This CDR3 has 16 amino acids. J gave up 4 bases and V 5 bases, and 13 bases lay outside the gene matches. The germline V gene has CDR1 SGHTA and CDR2 FQGNSA.

In this sample, this clonotype turned up many times. The CDR3 sequence: CATSDQAGVPGELFF. In nucleotides, the CDR3 is TGTGCCACCAGTGATCAAGCGGGAGTACCCGGGGAGCTGTTTTTT. The chain joins TRBV24-1 to TRBJ2-2; TRBD2 matches at 8 bases. The germline CDR1 and CDR2 sequences are KGHDR and SFDVKD. This CDR3 is 15 amino acids long. V trimming: 3 bases; J trimming: 6 bases; junction bases outside the gene matches: 5.

The table lists this clonotype with many counts. The chain carries TRBV5-1 and TRBJ2-2, with 8 bases that match TRBD2. Germline trimming cut 2 bases from V and 4 bases from J; bases unmatched to any gene: 7. CDR1 is SGHRS and CDR2 is YFSETQ in the germline V gene. The CDR3 contains 16 residues. The CDR3 DNA reads TGCGCCAGCAGCTTCGGGGGGGCTGTACGCACCGGGGAGCTGTTTTTT. Translation: CASSFGGAVRTGELFF. Full variable domain (missing parts from reference TRBV5-1 and TRBJ2-2): KAGVTQTPRYLIKTRGQQVTLSCSPISGHRSVSWYQQTPGQGLQFLFEYFSETQRNKGNFPGRFSGRQFSNSRSEMNVSTLELGDSALYLCASSFGGAVRTGELFFGEGSRLTVL.

This clonotype was counted many times. The chain employs TRBV9 and TRBJ2-1, with 8 bases matching TRBD2. This CDR3 comprises 16 residues. V dropped 0 bases and J dropped 0; count of bases not matched to a gene: 2. Germline V gene lookup returns CDR1 SGDLS and CDR2 YYNGEE. The CDR3 loop is CASSVEAGGSYNEQFF. CDR3 DNA sequence: TGTGCCAGCAGCGTAGAGGCGGGAGGCTCCTACAATGAGCAGTTCTTC.

This chain joins TRBV4-1 and TRBJ2-5; D unclear. CDR1 and CDR2 (germline): MGHRA, YSYEKL. The CDR3 consists of 14 residues. The germline V and J ends were trimmed by 2 bases and 1 base, with 8 bases remaining between them. The CDR3 is CASSQRLLQETQYF. The CDR3, as DNA: TGCGCCAGCAGCCAACGGCTTCTCCAAGAGACCCAGTACTTC.

As for this clonotype: A read error may be the cause here, since a much bigger clone is one base away. This chain links TRBV28 with TRBJ2-7, with 8 bases identical to TRBD1. Per germline, CDR1 MDHEN and CDR2 SYDVKM. The CDR3 is 14 residues long. V gave up 5 bases and J gave up 3 bases; unmatched junction bases: 6. This CDR3 reads CASSSEDRGYEQYF. In nucleotides, the CDR3 is TGTGCCAGCAGTAGCGAAGACAGGGGCTACGAGCAGTACTTC.